This T cell receptor beta chain was recovered during a study of T cell responses to AZD1222 COVID-19 vaccine. Study overall: The analysis combined second doses at about 4 or about 12 weeks.

TCRdb keeps only in-frame clones here, not all; method: immunoSEQ multiplex PCR. The repertoire holds fewer than 120,000 clones, with about 87% as singletons. Per germline, CDR1 LGHNA and CDR2 YNFKEQ. The CDR3 covers 15 residues. V was clipped by 0 bases and J by 4 bases, with 12 bases between them. The sequencing used peripheral blood, collected on day 0 of AZD1222 vaccination. The J gene is TRBJ1-1, the V gene TRBV4-2; D unclear. The TCR originated in an adult in good health. The CDR3 sequence: CASSQEKGMGTEAFF. CDR3 nucleotide sequence: TGTGCCAGCAGCCAAGAGAAAGGTATGGGCACTGAAGCTTTCTTT.